One sample yielded the 9 T cell receptor beta chains listed below, sequenced in a study of early T cells in non-severe SARS-CoV-2 infection. TCRdb re-called the 5' RACE reads through MiXCR, storing one row per CDR3 protein. Of over 30,000 distinct CDR3 sequences listed, roughly 4.5% are singletons. Sequenced: whole blood. The receptors stem from an adult who was a healthcare worker with PCR-confirmed SARS-CoV-2 infection or an uninfected control (not recorded which).

At least ten counts were recorded for this clonotype. J is TRBJ1-2 and V is TRBV20-1; D perhaps matches TRBD1 (5 bases). Germline-derived CDR1 and CDR2 are DFQATT and SNEGSKA (reference sequence). The CDR3 covers 12 residues. The CDR3 spells CSRGHPNYGYTF. For the CDR3, the DNA is TGCAGCCGTGGACACCCGAACTATGGCTACACCTTC.

This clonotype occurred many times. V and J are TRBV9 and TRBJ2-1; possibly TRBD2 for D (6 bases). The CDR3 loop spans 15 amino acids. The V gene lost 0 bases and the J gene lost 4 bases, with 11 bases spanning the gap. The germline gives CDR1 SGDLS, CDR2 YYNGEE. CDR3 in amino acids: CASSVVGGVYNEQFF. In DNA, the CDR3 is TGTGCCAGCAGCGTAGTTGGAGGGGTATACAATGAGCAGTTCTTC.

This clonotype is termed medium-sized. The J gene is TRBJ1-1, the V gene TRBV20-1; tentative D call: TRBD1 (5 bases). The CDR3 sequence is 11 residues long. V was cut by 5 bases and J by 2 bases, with 6 bases left in between. The germline CDR1 and CDR2 sequences are DFQATT and SNEGSKA (reference sequence). CDR3 in amino acids: CSARGNTEAFF. The CDR3 bases are TGCAGTGCTCGGGGCAACACTGAAGCTTTCTTT.

This clonotype was seen a few times. The rearrangement joins TRBV25-1 to TRBJ2-3; perhaps TRBD1 as D (5 bases). Trimming removed 4 bases at V and 2 bases at J, with 13 bases between. Looked up from germline, CDR1 is MGHDK and CDR2 is SYGVNS. The CDR3 spans 15 residues. This CDR3 reads CASSALGQPTDTQYF. CDR3 coding DNA: TGTGCCAGCAGTGCTCTGGGGCAACCCACAGATACGCAGTATTTT. The whole variable domain, remainder taken from reference TRBV25-1 and TRBJ2-3, is EADIYQTPRYLVIGTGKKITLECSQTMGHDKMYWYQQDPGMELHLIHYSYGVNSTEKGDLSSESTVSRIRTEHFPLTLESARPSHTSQYLCASSALGQPTDTQYFGPGTRLTVL.

The chain employs TRBV9 and TRBJ1-6; D is possibly TRBD1 (6 bases). There are 14 residues in the CDR3. Germline V CDR1 and CDR2: SGDLS, YYNGEE. V was clipped by 0 bases and J by 7 bases, with 8 bases between them. In nucleotides, the CDR3 is TGTGCCAGCAGCGTAGTCACAGGGAATTCACCCCTCCACTTT. It codes for CASSVVTGNSPLHF.

This clonotype was found many times. V gene TRBV4-1 combines with J gene TRBJ1-6; no clear D gene. Deletions cut 0 bases from V and 0 bases from J, with 6 bases between. The germline V gene encodes CDR1 MGHRA and CDR2 YSYEKL. This CDR3 spans 16 amino acids. CDR3 amino acids: CASSQEGSSYNSPLHF. The CDR3 coding sequence is TGCGCCAGCAGCCAAGAGGGGAGCTCCTATAATTCACCCCTCCACTTT.

In this sample, this clonotype turned up many times. This sequence joins TRBV15 and TRBJ1-2; D is undetermined. Trimming removed 3 bases from V and 5 bases from J, with 7 bases in between. The CDR3 runs 12 residues. The V gene's germline CDR1 is LNHNV and CDR2 YYDKDF (reference sequence). The CDR3 DNA is TGTGCCACCAGCAGTTCCACATATGGCTACACCTTC. It encodes CATSSSTYGYTF.

In its sample, this clonotype was seen many times. The V call is TRBV20-1, the J call TRBJ1-5; TRBD1 matches at 7 bases. Germline V gives CDR1 DFQATT, CDR2 SNEGSKA (reference sequence). This CDR3 is built from 14 residues. V gave up 5 bases and J gave up 3 bases; unmatched junction bases: 7. The CDR3 region is CSACQGVNNQPQHF. Written as DNA, the CDR3 is TGCAGTGCTTGTCAGGGGGTAAACAATCAGCCCCAGCATTTT.

The chain has TRBV7-8 and TRBJ2-3; TRBD1 might be the D (6 bases). Per the germline V gene, CDR1 is SGHVS and CDR2 is FQNEAQ. The CDR3 has 21 amino acids. Trimming stripped 6 bases from V and 0 bases from J, with 31 bases between. The CDR3 DNA reads as TGTGCCAGCAGGCTGTATCTACAGGGTGTCGCCAGTCTTTCTAGCACAGATACGCAGTATTTT. This gives the protein CASRLYLQGVASLSSTDTQYF.